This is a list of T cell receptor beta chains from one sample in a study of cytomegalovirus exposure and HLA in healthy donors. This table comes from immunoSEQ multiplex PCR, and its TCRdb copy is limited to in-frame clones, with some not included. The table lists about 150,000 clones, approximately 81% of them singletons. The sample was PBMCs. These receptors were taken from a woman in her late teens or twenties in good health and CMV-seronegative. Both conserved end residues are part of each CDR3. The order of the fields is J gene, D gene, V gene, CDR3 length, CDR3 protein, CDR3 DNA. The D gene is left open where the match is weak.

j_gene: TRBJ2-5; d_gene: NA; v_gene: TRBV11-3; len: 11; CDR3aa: CVRGGEETQYF; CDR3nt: TGTGTCCGAGGTGGCGAAGAGACCCAGTACTTC
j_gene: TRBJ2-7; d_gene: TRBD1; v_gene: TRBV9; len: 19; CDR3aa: CASSTRPAQTGSFRYEQYF; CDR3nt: TGTGCCAGCAGCACGAGACCCGCCCAGACAGGGTCTTTTCGTTACGAGCAGTACTTC
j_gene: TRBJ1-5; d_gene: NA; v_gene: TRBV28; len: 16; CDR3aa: CASRSPGQALNQPQHF; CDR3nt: TGTGCCAGCAGGTCACCGGGACAAGCGCTCAATCAGCCCCAGCATTTT
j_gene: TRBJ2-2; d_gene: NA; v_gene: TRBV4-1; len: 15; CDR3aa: CASSQEGADTGELFF; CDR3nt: TGCGCCAGCAGCCAAGAGGGGGCGGACACCGGGGAGCTGTTTTTT
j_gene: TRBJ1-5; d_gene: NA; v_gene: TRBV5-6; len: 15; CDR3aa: CASSKTSYSNQPQHF; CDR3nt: TGTGCCAGCAGCAAAACAAGTTATAGCAATCAGCCCCAGCATTTT
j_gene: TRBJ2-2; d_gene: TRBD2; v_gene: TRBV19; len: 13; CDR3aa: CASSRAGGRELFF; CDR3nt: TGTGCCAGTAGTCGGGCGGGAGGCCGGGAGCTGTTTTTT
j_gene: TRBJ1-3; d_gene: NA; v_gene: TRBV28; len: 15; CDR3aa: CASSLAGTYGNTIYF; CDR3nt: TGTGCCAGCAGTTTGGCAGGGACTTATGGAAACACCATATATTTT
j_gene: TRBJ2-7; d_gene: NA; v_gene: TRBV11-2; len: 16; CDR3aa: CASSLEDLMSSYEQYF; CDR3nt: TGTGCCAGCAGCTTAGAAGACTTGATGAGCTCCTACGAGCAGTACTTC
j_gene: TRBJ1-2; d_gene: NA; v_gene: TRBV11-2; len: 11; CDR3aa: CASSLKRGYTF; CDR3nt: TGTGCCAGCAGCTTGAAGAGAGGCTACACCTTC
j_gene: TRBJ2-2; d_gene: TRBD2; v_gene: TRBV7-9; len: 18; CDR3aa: CASSSYWRREGNTGELFF; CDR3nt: TGTGCCAGCAGTTCTTACTGGCGGCGGGAGGGCAACACCGGGGAGCTGTTTTTT
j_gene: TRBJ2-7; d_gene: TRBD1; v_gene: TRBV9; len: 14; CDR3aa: CASSVGQGAYEQYF; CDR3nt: TGTGCCAGCAGCGTAGGCCAGGGGGCATACGAGCAGTACTTC
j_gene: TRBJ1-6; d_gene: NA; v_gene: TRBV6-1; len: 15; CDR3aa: CASSEGKGRNSPLHF; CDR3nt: TGTGCCAGCAGTGAAGGGAAGGGGCGTAATTCACCCCTCCACTTT
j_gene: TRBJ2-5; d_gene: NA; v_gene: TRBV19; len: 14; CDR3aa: CASSRQLDQETQYF; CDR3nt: TGTGCCAGTAGTAGACAGCTAGACCAAGAGACCCAGTACTTC
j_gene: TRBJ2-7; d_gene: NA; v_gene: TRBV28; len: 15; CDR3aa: CASSFLQQVAYEQYF; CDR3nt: TGTGCCAGCAGTTTCCTCCAACAGGTGGCTTACGAGCAGTACTTC